This TCR beta chain was captured in a study of blood T cell repertoires in COVID-19. In the study overall: The United States, Italy and Spain provided the acute and convalescent COVID-19 samples. Sources were T cells, B-cell-depleted T cells, or PBMCs; the material itself was cDNA or gDNA.

Repertoires were generated with immunoSEQ multiplex PCR, while TCRdb's copy carries only in-frame clones and drops some. The table records around 19,000 clones, approximately 91% of them present only once. The CDR3 loop spans 15 amino acids. Deletions cut 0 bases from V and 5 bases from J, with 13 bases between. Germline V gives CDR1 ENHRY, CDR2 SYGVKD. V gene TRBV10-3 combines with J gene TRBJ2-5; the D gene is possibly TRBD2 (5 bases). What was sequenced was peripheral blood. The receptor comes from a man between 65 and 85 years old with active COVID-19. The CDR3 DNA is TGTGCCATCAGTGAGTCGGGAGCGACTATCGAGACCCAGTACTTC. Protein sequence: CAISESGATIETQYF.